The rows below give T cell receptor beta chains drawn from one sample of a study of vaccination and CD4 T cells after COVID-19. What these receptors recognize is not known. TCRdb itself ran the PCR reads through MiXCR, one entry per CDR3 protein. This table holds over 10,000 distinct CDR3 sequences, roughly 80% found once. Sequencing used CD4+ T cells from blood, cultured in vitro. The receptors derive from a human donor who had recovered from COVID-19. CDR3s include the opening cysteine and the closing phenylalanine or tryptophan. D genes are given only for firm matches. Clone size appears in some rows only: once, few, many, or a class for an expanded clone.

TRBJ1-2,TRBV2,.,.,CASSKGEHYGYTF,TGTGCCAGCAGTAAAGGAGAACACTATGGCTACACCTTC
TRBJ2-3,TRBV6-1,TRBD2,.,CALYRLAGGSTDTQYF,TGTGCCCTCTATAGACTAGCGGGAGGGAGCACAGATACGCAGTATTTT
TRBJ2-2,TRBV2,.,.,CASKAETSNTGELFF,TGTGCCAGCAAGGCGGAGACATCGAACACCGGGGAGCTGTTTTTT
TRBJ1-1,TRBV27,.,.,CASRAWGPNTEAFF,TGTGCCAGCAGGGCTTGGGGGCCGAACACTGAAGCTTTCTTT
TRBJ1-2,TRBV2,.,.,CASSEGYYGYTF,TGTGCCAGCAGTGAAGGGTACTATGGCTACACCTTC
TRBJ2-3,TRBV10-3,TRBD2,.,CAISGPQLAGISGTDTQYF,TGTGCCATCAGTGGGCCCCAACTAGCGGGGATTTCGGGCACAGATACGCAGTATTTT
TRBJ2-7,TRBV11-3,TRBD1,.,CASSLDSPGTGPYEQYF,TGTGCCAGCAGCTTAGATTCCCCCGGGACAGGGCCCTACGAGCAGTACTTC
TRBJ2-7,TRBV27,TRBD1,.,CASSPYRDRVYEQYF,TGTGCCAGCAGTCCCTACCGGGACAGGGTCTACGAGCAGTACTTC
TRBJ2-7,TRBV12-3/TRBV12-4,TRBD2,medium-sized,CASSLSTGLAGYEQYF,TGTGCCAGCAGTTTATCTACCGGACTAGCGGGTTACGAGCAGTACTTC
TRBJ2-1,TRBV7-8,.,.,CASSLGQYNEQFF,TGTGCCAGCAGCTTAGGCCAGTACAATGAGCAGTTCTTC
TRBJ2-5,TRBV20-1,.,.,CSAPSSGPKETQYF,TGCAGTGCACCCAGTTCGGGACCAAAAGAGACCCAGTACTTC
TRBJ1-3,TRBV11-2,.,.,CASSLSGVMANTIYF,TGTGCCAGCAGCTTATCTGGGGTAATGGCGAACACCATATATTTT
TRBJ1-2,TRBV12-3/TRBV12-4,.,.,CASRGRESNYGYTF,TGTGCCAGCAGGGGCCGGGAATCTAACTATGGCTACACCTTC
TRBJ2-2,TRBV27,TRBD2,once,CASSRTSGRTGELFF,TGTGCCAGCAGTCGGACTAGCGGGAGGACCGGGGAGCTGTTTTTT
TRBJ2-7,TRBV10-3,TRBD2,.,CAISGLAGVGSYEQYF,TGTGCCATCAGCGGACTAGCGGGAGTAGGCTCCTACGAGCAGTACTTC
TRBJ2-4,TRBV27,.,.,CASSHTYRKAIAKNIQYF,TGTGCCAGCAGTCATACTTACAGAAAGGCAATAGCCAAAAACATTCAGTACTTC
TRBJ1-2,TRBV12-3/TRBV12-4,.,large,CASSRNRGGFGYTF,TGTGCCAGCAGCCGAAACCGGGGGGGTTTTGGCTACACCTTC
TRBJ1-5,TRBV5-5,TRBD1,.,CASSTGTGDRNQPQHF,TGTGCCAGCAGCACAGGGACAGGTGATCGCAATCAGCCCCAGCATTTT
TRBJ2-1,TRBV2,.,.,CASMPRDSSYNEQFF,TGTGCCAGCATGCCCCGGGACTCATCCTACAATGAGCAGTTCTTC
TRBJ1-5,TRBV2,TRBD1,.,CASRVDRVRNQPQHF,TGTGCCAGCAGGGTCGACAGGGTGAGAAATCAGCCCCAGCATTTT
TRBJ2-7,TRBV7-2,TRBD2,.,CASSLSFGGGQRPEQYF,TGTGCCAGCAGCTTGTCATTCGGCGGGGGGCAACGTCCCGAGCAGTACTTC
TRBJ2-1,TRBV20-1,.,few,CSARDPGPLVYNEQFF,TGCAGTGCTAGAGACCCCGGGCCATTGGTATACAATGAGCAGTTCTTC
TRBJ2-2,TRBV5-4,.,.,CASSLQGNTGELFF,TGTGCCAGCAGCTTGCAGGGGAACACCGGGGAGCTGTTTTTT